The source of this TCR beta chain is a study of blood T cell repertoires in COVID-19. Study information: Italy, Spain and the United States were the sources of the convalescent and acute COVID-19 samples. T cells, B-cell-depleted T cells, or PBMCs supplied cDNA or gDNA.

The CDR3 has 15 amino acids. The V gene's germline CDR1 is SGHRS and CDR2 YFSETQ. V lost 4 bases and J lost 11, with 21 bases in between. The authors' processing: Using reference gene primer amplification, nucleated cell counts were estimated. Clones were sequenced by immunoSEQ multiplex PCR, and TCRdb holds only the in-frame ones, with some missing. For V, J and clone size, that table is used; D and trimming come from the DNA. The table lists some 42,000 clones, roughly 84% of them singletons. Specimen: peripheral blood. This TCR was sampled from a human donor in a cohort sampled during active COVID-19. The V gene is TRBV5-1, the J gene TRBJ1-4; D possibly corresponds to TRBD1 (6 bases). CDR3 DNA sequence: TGCGCCAGCAGCCCCGAGGGGGTAAATCCTCCTAAACTGTTTTTT. This codes for CASSPEGVNPPKLFF. The variable domain in full, completed from reference TRBV5-1 and TRBJ1-4, reads KAGVTQTPRYLIKTRGQQVTLSCSPISGHRSVSWYQQTPGQGLQFLFEYFSETQRNKGNFPGRFSGRQFSNSRSEMNVSTLELGDSALYLCASSPEGVNPPKLFFGSGTQLSVL.